Presented here are 27 T cell receptor beta chains from one specimen sequenced in a study of T cells in Graves' hyperthyroidism and ophthalmopathy. Authors of the study amplified TCR beta CDR3 regions from RNA transcripts. First-round RT-PCR targeting the TCR CDR3 was performed with the HTBI primer set. TCRdb called the multiplex PCR reads again in MiXCR, with one record for every CDR3 protein. This table has about 530,000 distinct CDR3 sequences, over 15% appearing once. The sample taken for sequencing was blood. These receptors were collected from a young woman with Graves' ophthalmopathy.

This clonotype has at least ten counts. This chain uses TRBV20-1 with TRBJ1-5; weak D call: TRBD1 (5 bases). CDR1 DFQATT and CDR2 SNEGSKA come from the germline V gene (reference sequence). Trimming removed 5 bases from V and 3 bases from J, with 17 bases in between. The CDR3 covers 15 residues. The CDR3 reads CSAQRGGTANQPQHF. CDR3 coding DNA: TGCAGTGCTCAACGGGGGGGTACGGCCAATCAGCCCCAGCATTTT.

The chain links TRBV7-9 to TRBJ2-4; D might be TRBD1 (7 bases). The V gene's germline CDR1 is SEHNR and CDR2 FQNEAQ (reference sequence). With 4 bases removed from V and 1 base from J, the gap between germline ends came to 23 bases. The length of the CDR3 is 19 residues. The DNA of the CDR3 is TGTGCCAGCAGCTCTCGAGGGCAGGGGGGCAGCTCGGCCAAAAACATTCAGTACTTC. Protein: CASSSRGQGGSSAKNIQYF. Together with reference TRBV7-9 and TRBJ2-4, the CDR3 gives the full variable domain: DTGVSQNPRHKITKRGQNVTFRCDPISEHNRLYWYRQTLGQGPEFLTYFQNEAQLEKSRLLSDRFSAERPKGSFSTLEIQRTEQGDSAMYLCASSSRGQGGSSAKNIQYFGAGTRLSVL.

The chain joins TRBV4-3 to TRBJ2-7; 9 nucleotides match TRBD2. V was pared by 0 bases and J by 5 bases, with 8 bases of the junction left unmatched. This CDR3 is 16 amino acids long. Germline V CDR1 and CDR2: LGHNA, YSLEER. The CDR3 sequence is CASSQDGREGLHEQYF. CDR3 in DNA: TGCGCCAGCAGCCAAGATGGGCGGGAGGGCCTCCACGAGCAGTACTTC.

In this sample, this clonotype turned up a few times. The chain is built from TRBV6-5 and TRBJ1-6; D perhaps matches TRBD1 (5 bases). Trimming took off 0 bases at V and 8 bases at J, with 14 bases between the two ends. The CDR3 runs 16 residues. Germline assignment: CDR1 MNHEY and CDR2 SVGAGI. CDR3 sequence reads: CASSYSVARGYSPLHF. The CDR3 DNA sequence: TGTGCCAGCAGTTACTCTGTGGCAAGGGGATATTCACCCCTCCACTTT.

A word on this clonotype: A read error may be the cause here, since a much bigger clone is one base away. The chain recombines TRBV28 with TRBJ1-1; D is unclear. The CDR3 is 13 amino acids. Germline CDR1 is MDHEN and CDR2 is SYDVKM. Here the CDR3 DNA reads TGTGTCAGCGGAGATACAGCGAACACTGAAGCTTTCTTT. It is translated as CVSGDTANTEAFF.

This clonotype has a handful of counts. The chain uses TRBV12-3 or TRBV12-4 and TRBJ2-1, with 9 bases matching TRBD2. This CDR3 spans 17 amino acids. V lost 4 bases and J lost 7; bases outside the gene matches: 14. CDR3 sequence: CASSSGSGSQGGNEQFF. In DNA form, the CDR3 reads TGTGCCAGCAGTTCAGGTAGCGGGAGCCAGGGTGGGAATGAGCAGTTCTTC.

This clonotype was observed a few times. The chain joins TRBV9 to TRBJ2-5, with unresolved D. The V gene's germline CDR1 is SGDLS and CDR2 YYNGEE. This CDR3 has 13 amino acids. V was shortened by 0 bases and J by 11 bases, with 14 bases between the two germline ends. The CDR3 loop is CASSVEYSGSQYF. Written as DNA, the CDR3 is TGTGCCAGCAGCGTAGAGTACAGTGGGTCTCAGTACTTC.

CDR3 amino acids: CASSLGSGLNTGELFF. CDR3 nucleotides: TGTGCCAGCAGCTTAGGGAGCGGGCTGAACACCGGGGAGCTGTTTTTT. The chain couples TRBV7-6 to TRBJ2-2; tentative D call: TRBD2 (6 bases). Germline V lookup: CDR1 SGHVS, CDR2 FNYEAQ. This CDR3 spans 16 amino acids. V lost 1 base, J lost 1 base, and 10 bases lay in between.

This clonotype was counted at least ten times. V and J are TRBV3-1 and TRBJ2-5; D is ambiguous. The CDR3 consists of 13 residues. Germline CDR1 reads LGHDT; CDR2 reads YNNKEL (reference sequence). The V end was cut by 1 base, the J end by 4 bases, with 7 bases between. As DNA, the CDR3 is TGTGCCAGCAGCCAAGCCGAAGGAGAGACCCAGTACTTC. It is translated as CASSQAEGETQYF.

The chain couples TRBV9 to TRBJ2-6; D possibly matches TRBD1 or TRBD2 (5 bases each). Germline CDR1 SGDLS, CDR2 YYNGEE. CDR3 size: 17 residues. The V end lost 4 bases, the J end lost 0 bases, and 14 bases lay between the germline ends. CDR3 region: CASSNRDGISGANVLTF. The CDR3 coding sequence is TGTGCCAGCAGCAATCGGGACGGGATCTCTGGGGCCAACGTCCTGACTTTC. Full variable domain (outside the CDR3, taken from reference TRBV9 and TRBJ2-6): DSGVTQTPKHLITATGQRVTLRCSPRSGDLSVYWYQQSLDQGLQFLIQYYNGEERAKGNILERFSAQQFPDLHSELNLSSLELGDSALYFCASSNRDGISGANVLTFGAGSRLTVL.

With regard to this clonotype: This may come from a read error, since a much larger clone is one base off. The chain uses TRBV7-9 and TRBJ2-1; D gene unclear. V was clipped by 5 bases and J by 10 bases, with 12 bases between them. From germline, CDR1 is SEHNR and CDR2 FQNEAQ (reference sequence). The CDR3 loop spans 12 amino acids. DNA for the CDR3: TGTGCCAGCAGCCCCCATTTCGGGGAGCAGTTCTTC. Translating gives CASSPHFGEQFF.

V usage is TRBV4-1 and J usage is TRBJ2-3; D not certain. Germline CDR1 reads MGHRA; CDR2 reads YSYEKL. CDR3 length equals 15 residues. V lost 0 bases, J lost 4 bases, and 11 bases lay in between. CDR3 in DNA: TGCGCCAGCAGCCAAGAAGGGAAGCGAGCAGATACGCAGTATTTT. Protein product: CASSQEGKRADTQYF.

The count of this clonotype is one. The chain joins TRBV25-1 to TRBJ2-1; D possibly uses TRBD1 or TRBD2 (7 bases each). The V and J ends lost 2 bases and 3 bases respectively, with 17 bases between them. The CDR3 extends over 17 amino acids. Germline V gene lookup returns CDR1 MGHDK and CDR2 SYGVNS. CDR3 sequence reads: CASSESWGGGFYNEQFF. The CDR3 nucleotides read TGTGCCAGCAGTGAAAGTTGGGGAGGGGGCTTCTACAATGAGCAGTTCTTC.

The gene calls are TRBV27 and TRBJ1-2; D remains ambiguous. The V end lost 3 bases, the J end lost 7 bases, and 12 bases lay between the germline ends. Germline-derived CDR1 and CDR2 are MNHEY and SMNVEV (reference sequence). The CDR3 runs 13 residues. The CDR3 is CASSFRASCGYTF. CDR3 in DNA: TGTGCCAGCAGTTTTCGCGCGTCCTGTGGCTACACCTTC.

There are many counts of this clonotype. The chain carries TRBV5-1 and TRBJ1-1; D not resolved. The V and J ends lost 5 bases and 2 bases respectively, with 10 bases between them. This CDR3 comprises 13 residues. Germline lookup yields CDR1 SGHRS and CDR2 YFSETQ. The CDR3 coding sequence is TGCGCCAGCAGGCCGCCAGGTAACACTGAAGCTTTCTTT. This codes for CASRPPGNTEAFF.

The chain is built from TRBV12-3 or TRBV12-4 and TRBJ2-7, with no clear D. V lost 5 bases and J lost 2, with 13 bases in between. The CDR3 extends over 14 amino acids. As DNA, the CDR3 is TGTGCCAGCAGTCATGGGCTGCGCACCTACGAGCAGTACTTC. This encodes CASSHGLRTYEQYF.

This clonotype has at least ten counts. This rearrangement joins TRBV20-1 to TRBJ2-7; D ambiguous. CDR1 and CDR2 (germline): DFQATT, SNEGSKA (reference sequence). The V and J ends lost 0 bases and 1 base respectively, with 13 bases between them. There are 15 residues in the CDR3. The CDR3 nucleotides are TGCAGTGCTAGAGAGGATGAGGCCCTATCCTACGAGCAGTACTTC. Translating it yields CSAREDEALSYEQYF.

The V call is TRBV6-1, the J call TRBJ2-3; the D gene could be TRBD1 or TRBD2 (6 bases each). The length of the CDR3 is 14 residues. Germline CDR1 reads MNHNS; CDR2 reads SASEGT. V lost 6 bases and J 6 bases, leaving 16 bases between the germline ends. The CDR3 coding sequence is TGTGCCAGCAGCGGGGGCACCACCGCGGATACGCAGTATTTT. Amino acids: CASSGGTTADTQYF.

Only a few counts were recorded for this clonotype. This chain joins TRBV20-1 and TRBJ2-7; D unresolved. Per the germline V gene, CDR1 is DFQATT and CDR2 is SNEGSKA (reference sequence). CDR3 length: 14 residues. Trimming left V 6 bases short and J 5 bases short, with 20 bases between. The CDR3, as DNA: TGCAGTGCGGGGAAAACAGCTCCGCCCCACGAGCAGTACTTC. It translates to CSAGKTAPPHEQYF.

The chain combines TRBV14 with TRBJ1-4; weak D call: TRBD1 (5 bases). Trimming pared 0 bases from V and 4 bases from J, leaving 12 bases between. This CDR3 comprises 16 residues. Germline values: CDR1 SGHDN, CDR2 FVKESK. CDR3: CASSQEGTGVNEKLFF. CDR3 coding DNA: TGTGCCAGCAGCCAAGAAGGTACAGGAGTTAATGAAAAACTGTTTTTT.

This clonotype was seen more than once but under ten times. The chain couples TRBV30 to TRBJ2-7; D possibly uses TRBD1 or TRBD2 (5 bases each). V gave up 0 bases and J gave up 1 base, with 16 bases separating them. Germline values: CDR1 GTSNPN, CDR2 SVGIG (reference sequence). The CDR3 is 16 residues long. This CDR3 is CAWSVGRDGPSYEQYF. DNA for the CDR3: TGTGCCTGGAGTGTAGGAAGGGACGGACCTTCCTACGAGCAGTACTTC.

Concerning this clonotype itself: Because the CDR3 is missing its conserved closing phenylalanine or tryptophan, this is likely a read error. The genes are TRBV15 and TRBJ2-7, with 8 positions matching TRBD2. After removal of 8 bases from V and 5 bases from J, the junction contained 8 bases not matched to a gene. This CDR3 comprises 13 residues. The germline CDR1 and CDR2 sequences are LNHNV and YYDKDF (reference sequence). The CDR3 reads CATQREGGDEQYL. DNA of the CDR3: TGTGCCACCCAACGGGAGGGCGGCGACGAGCAGTACCTC.

The chain uses TRBV9 and TRBJ1-4, with a possible D match to TRBD1 (6 bases). V was shortened by 4 bases and J by 3 bases, with 16 bases between the two germline ends. CDR3 size: 16 residues. The germline V gene encodes CDR1 SGDLS and CDR2 YYNGEE. The DNA of the CDR3 is TGTGCCAGCAGCCTCAGGGGATCTGGAGCTAATGAAAAACTGTTTTTT. This sequence encodes CASSLRGSGANEKLFF.

The J gene is TRBJ1-2, the V gene TRBV12-3 or TRBV12-4; 9 bases are shared with TRBD1. After removal of 3 bases from V and 6 bases from J, the junction contained 11 bases not matched to a gene. The CDR3 spans 16 residues. The CDR3 sequence: CASSFSGQGNVDGYTF. The CDR3 DNA sequence: TGTGCCAGCAGTTTCTCGGGACAGGGTAATGTAGATGGCTACACCTTC.

This clonotype was seen a handful of times. J is TRBJ2-7 and V is TRBV10-3; no definite D call. CDR3 length equals 12 residues. The V end was cut by 0 bases, the J end by 5 bases, with 5 bases between. Germline CDR1 reads ENHRY; CDR2 reads SYGVKD. The CDR3 region is CAISESGNEQYF. The CDR3 nucleotides are TGTGCCATCAGTGAGTCAGGGAACGAGCAGTACTTC.

This clonotype was seen ten or more times. J is TRBJ1-5 and V is TRBV28; 9 bases line up with TRBD1. This CDR3 has 15 amino acids. Trimming took 2 bases from V and 4 from J; bases not matched to a gene: 3. Germline V lookup: CDR1 MDHEN, CDR2 SYDVKM. CDR3 residues: CASSLRGQGNQPQHF. Here the CDR3 DNA reads TGTGCCAGCAGTTTAAGGGGACAGGGAAATCAGCCCCAGCATTTT.

This clonotype was counted at least ten times. The CDR3 loop is CASSLLSGPNNEQFF. The CDR3 DNA sequence: TGTGCCAGCAGCTTACTGAGCGGGCCCAACAATGAGCAGTTCTTC. This chain links TRBV7-3 with TRBJ2-1; TRBD2 might be the D (6 bases). The CDR3 sequence is 15 residues long. V was trimmed by 2 bases and J by 5 bases, leaving 13 bases between them. Germline V lookup: CDR1 SGHTA, CDR2 FQGTGA.